The 29 T cell receptor beta chains below were found in one sample sequenced in a study of cytomegalovirus exposure and HLA in healthy donors (dated by TCRdb to about 2017). Library method: the immunoSEQ multiplex PCR assay. For the multiplex PCR, a mixture combining 60 forward primers for TCR Vbeta segments and 13 reverse primers for TCR Jbeta segments was used. Held by TCRdb, this immuneACCESS table contains in-frame sequences only and omits some clones. Under half of the omission traces to an unresolved V gene where checked; the cause of the rest is unknown. This sample gives 95,000 to 150,000 clones in total; around 85% of them show up just once. The ten largest make up less than 2.5% of the sample. Sequencing was carried out using PBMCs. These receptors came from a young man in good health and CMV-seronegative.

This clone was seen only once. V gene TRBV15 combines with J gene TRBJ1-1; D ambiguous. Trimming removed 3 bases from V and 4 bases from J, with 12 bases in between. The CDR3 length is 14 residues. CDR1 and CDR2 (germline): LNHNV, YYDKDF (reference sequence). CDR3 DNA sequence: TGTGCCACCAGCAGCACATTATTTCGCACTGAAGCTTTCTTT. Amino acid sequence: CATSSTLFRTEAFF.

The table lists this clone with a few counts. The rearrangement links TRBV7-9 to TRBJ1-1; 8 bases map to TRBD1. In germline, CDR1 is SEHNR, CDR2 FQNEAQ (reference sequence). V lost 5 bases and J lost 5; bases outside the gene matches: 4. The CDR3 consists of 13 residues. This chain's CDR3 is CASSLQGETEAFF. The CDR3 coding sequence is TGTGCCAGCAGCCTACAGGGGGAGACTGAAGCTTTCTTT.

The rearrangement joins TRBV9 to TRBJ1-1, with D perhaps TRBD1 (6 bases). The CDR3 has 13 amino acids. Between the trimmed V and J ends, which lost 0 bases and 5 bases, there was a span of 8 bases. Per germline, CDR1 SGDLS and CDR2 YYNGEE. CDR3 DNA sequence: TGTGCCAGCAGCGTAGGAGGGACAACTGAAGCTTTCTTT. This translates into CASSVGGTTEAFF.

The CDR3 is CASSLAPAGGSGANVLTF. The CDR3 coding sequence is TGCGCCAGCAGCTTGGCCCCCGCGGGCGGGTCTGGGGCCAACGTCCTGACTTTC. The chain combines TRBV5-1 with TRBJ2-6, with D perhaps TRBD2 (5 bases). Trimming stripped 0 bases from V and 1 base from J, with 14 bases between. CDR1 SGHRS and CDR2 YFSETQ come from the germline V gene. The CDR3 is made up of 18 amino acids.

The chain couples TRBV9 to TRBJ2-2; weak D call: TRBD2 (5 bases). CDR1 and CDR2 from the germline V gene are SGDLS and YYNGEE. The CDR3 covers 13 residues. V shed 0 bases and J shed 7 bases, with 7 bases lying between them. CDR3 loop: CASSVEGGGELFF. DNA of the CDR3: TGTGCCAGCAGCGTAGAAGGAGGCGGGGAGCTGTTTTTT.

Only one count was recorded for this clone. The chain uses TRBV2 and TRBJ2-7; 10 nucleotides agree with TRBD1. Germline V gene data show CDR1 as SNHLY and CDR2 as FYNNEI. The CDR3 contains 14 residues. Trimming took 6 bases from V and 5 from J; bases not matched to a gene: 7. CDR3: CASRFGTGAHEQYF. CDR3 in DNA: TGTGCCAGCAGGTTCGGGACAGGGGCCCACGAGCAGTACTTC.

This chain joins TRBV28 and TRBJ1-4; D may be TRBD1 (5 bases). Germline V gene sequence: CDR1 MDHEN, CDR2 SYDVKM. This CDR3 comprises 14 residues. V was shortened by 4 bases and J by 2 bases, with 8 bases between the two germline ends. The CDR3 DNA reads as TGTGCCAGCAGTTATCGGGGGACTAATGAAAAACTGTTTTTT. Amino acids: CASSYRGTNEKLFF.

The chain has TRBV5-1 and TRBJ2-1; 9 nucleotides agree with TRBD2. This CDR3 has 15 amino acids. Germline CDR1 SGHRS, CDR2 YFSETQ. Trimming removed 6 bases from V and 8 bases from J; junction bases left unmatched: 12. CDR3 in amino acids: CASTLSGLATHEQFF. In DNA form, the CDR3 reads TGCGCCAGCACCCTATCGGGACTAGCAACCCATGAGCAGTTCTTC.

The V gene is TRBV4-2, the J gene TRBJ1-5, with 11 positions matching TRBD1. Germline CDR1 LGHNA, CDR2 YNFKEQ. V was pared by 1 base and J by 3 bases, with 5 bases of the junction left unmatched. There are 17 residues in the CDR3. The CDR3 region is CASSQVRGQGDNQPQHF. The CDR3 DNA sequence: TGTGCCAGCAGCCAAGTAAGGGGACAGGGGGACAATCAGCCCCAGCATTTT.

This clone was found once. This chain connects TRBV10-3 to TRBJ2-3, with 7 positions matching TRBD2. J was trimmed by 3 bases and V by 0 bases; bases with no gene match: 9. CDR1 ENHRY and CDR2 SYGVKD come from the germline V gene. The CDR3 consists of 17 residues. CDR3 sequence reads: CAISESNGAGETDTQYF. CDR3 nucleotide sequence: TGTGCCATCAGTGAGTCGAACGGCGCGGGGGAAACAGATACGCAGTATTTT.

This chain links TRBV19 with TRBJ1-6; 7 bases line up with TRBD1. The CDR3 is made up of 13 amino acids. Germline V gene data show CDR1 as LNHDA and CDR2 as SQIVND (reference sequence). The trim removed 9 bases at V and 7 bases at J, leaving 6 bases unmatched. The chain's CDR3 is CASHLQGNSPLHF. CDR3 coding DNA: TGTGCCAGCCACTTACAGGGGAATTCACCCCTCCACTTT.

The chain carries TRBV5-6 and TRBJ1-2, with 8 bases lining up with TRBD1. The CDR3 spans 15 residues. Looked up from germline, CDR1 is SGHDT and CDR2 is YYEEEE. Trimming took 1 base from V and 5 from J; bases not matched to a gene: 7. The CDR3 bases are TGTGCCAGCAGCTTGTCTATTTGGACAGGGTATGGCTACACCTTC. The encoded protein is CASSLSIWTGYGYTF.

The V call is TRBV2, the J call TRBJ1-1, with D hard to call. Germline CDR1 is SNHLY and CDR2 is FYNNEI. V was shortened by 6 bases and J by 5 bases, with 13 bases between the two germline ends. CDR3 length: 13 amino acids. The CDR3 loop reads CASRAQVVTEAFF. CDR3 nucleotides: TGTGCCAGCAGAGCCCAGGTTGTTACTGAAGCTTTCTTT.

A single count supports this clone. The chain couples TRBV7-9 to TRBJ2-1, with a weak D call TRBD1 (5 bases). Trimming left V 6 bases short and J 0 bases short, with 18 bases between. Germline loops: CDR1 SEHNR, CDR2 FQNEAQ (reference sequence). The CDR3 runs 17 residues. The CDR3 loop is CASSSTGMRSSYNEQFF. The CDR3 coding sequence is TGTGCCAGCAGTTCTACAGGAATGAGGAGCTCCTACAATGAGCAGTTCTTC.

This rearrangement joins TRBV2 to TRBJ2-5; 7 nucleotides align to TRBD2. CDR3 length: 14 amino acids. The germline CDR1 and CDR2 sequences are SNHLY and FYNNEI. Trimming took 7 bases from V and 3 from J; bases not matched to a gene: 8. CDR3 sequence reads: CASTRTRAKETQYF. CDR3 nucleotides: TGTGCCAGCACCAGGACTAGGGCCAAAGAGACCCAGTACTTC.

This chain uses TRBV5-1 with TRBJ2-1, with TRBD1 matching over 9 bases. Trimming removed 5 bases from V and 8 bases from J; junction bases left unmatched: 8. The CDR3 extends over 14 amino acids. CDR1 is SGHRS and CDR2 is YFSETQ in the germline V gene. The CDR3 sequence is CASRETGGTDEQFF. Written as DNA, the CDR3 is TGCGCCAGCAGGGAGACAGGGGGAACGGATGAGCAGTTCTTC.

Comment on this clone: A junction end diverges from the germline sequence, so it may reflect a read error. This chain links TRBV4-3 with TRBJ2-6; perhaps TRBD1 as D (6 bases). This CDR3 spans 15 amino acids. CDR1 and CDR2 (germline): LGHNA, YSLEER. DNA for the CDR3: TGCGCCAGCAGCCTTACCGGGGTGGGGGCCAACGGCCTGACTTTC. Encoded protein: CASSLTGVGANGLTF.

The chain carries TRBV5-1 and TRBJ2-7; 14 bases line up with TRBD2. This CDR3 spans 18 amino acids. V lost 0 bases, J lost 2 bases, and 7 bases stayed unmatched. Germline V CDR1 and CDR2: SGHRS, YFSETQ. CDR3 loop: CASSLVTSGGDFPYEQYF. CDR3 bases: TGCGCCAGCAGCTTGGTGACTAGCGGGGGGGACTTCCCCTACGAGCAGTACTTC.

The chain uses TRBV5-4 and TRBJ1-2, with a possible D match to TRBD1 (5 bases). The germline V gene encodes CDR1 SGHNT and CDR2 YYREEE (reference sequence). This CDR3 comprises 14 residues. V was cut by 4 bases and J by 5 bases, with 15 bases left in between. CDR3 sequence: CASSPSGGGYGYTF. The CDR3 coding sequence is TGTGCCAGCAGCCCGTCCGGGGGGGGTTATGGCTACACCTTC.

This clone showed up just once. The CDR3 here is CASRRLTGYTEAFF. CDR3 in DNA: TGTGCCAGCCGAAGGCTAACAGGGTACACTGAAGCTTTCTTT. The genes are TRBV27 and TRBJ1-1; D perhaps matches TRBD1 (6 bases). Per the germline V gene, CDR1 is MNHEY and CDR2 is SMNVEV (reference sequence). Trimming removed 8 bases at V and 3 bases at J, with 16 bases between. The CDR3 is made up of 14 amino acids.

V and J are TRBV6-6 and TRBJ2-3; 8 bases are a match to TRBD2. V shed 7 bases, J shed 1 base, and the junction held 10 bases outside the gene matches. This CDR3 has 16 residues. Germline V CDR1 and CDR2: MNHNY, SVGAGI (reference sequence). DNA of the CDR3: TGTGCCAGCACCGGCGGGGGGCCGGAGGGCACAGATACGCAGTATTTT. Its protein product is CASTGGGPEGTDTQYF.

This sequence joins TRBV5-4 and TRBJ2-5; 9 nucleotides line up with TRBD2. The germline gives CDR1 SGHNT, CDR2 YYREEE (reference sequence). The CDR3 is made up of 15 amino acids. J was trimmed by 2 bases and V by 1 base; bases with no gene match: 3. The CDR3 nucleotides are TGTGCCAGCAGCTTGCAAGCGGGGGGACAAGAGACCCAGTACTTC. Its protein is CASSLQAGGQETQYF.

This chain links TRBV6-1 with TRBJ2-7; possibly TRBD1 for D (6 bases). The V end was cut by 0 bases, the J end by 3 bases, with 15 bases between. The CDR3 sequence is 16 residues long. CDR1 and CDR2 from the germline V gene are MNHNS and SASEGT. The CDR3 nucleotides are TGTGCCAGCAGTGAAGCAACAGGGACCTTGCGCTACGAGCAGTACTTC. This codes for CASSEATGTLRYEQYF.

The chain couples TRBV6-5 to TRBJ2-5, with D possibly being TRBD2 (6 bases). Germline V gives CDR1 MNHEY, CDR2 SVGAGI. V lost 0 bases and J 5 bases, leaving 16 bases between the germline ends. CDR3 size: 16 residues. The CDR3 DNA reads as TGTGCCAGCAGTTACTCGGGACTCCCAAACCCGGAGACCCAGTACTTC. This sequence encodes CASSYSGLPNPETQYF.

This clone was recorded a few times. The chain recombines TRBV5-5 with TRBJ2-3; no firm D call. Germline CDR1 reads SGHKS; CDR2 reads YYEKEE (reference sequence). The CDR3 has 13 amino acids. V was trimmed by 0 bases and J by 6 bases, leaving 8 bases between them. The CDR3 nucleotides are TGTGCCAGCAGCTTGGGCGCGAGGGATACGCAGTATTTT. It specifies CASSLGARDTQYF.

The chain combines TRBV2 with TRBJ1-5, with D possibly TRBD1 on 6 matching bases. There are 16 residues in the CDR3. V dropped 6 bases and J dropped 8 bases, with 23 bases sitting between them. In germline, CDR1 is SNHLY, CDR2 FYNNEI. In DNA, the CDR3 is TGTGCCAGCAGCGGACCCTGGGGGGGCTCGGTTGAGCCCCAGCATTTT. Protein: CASSGPWGGSVEPQHF.

With regard to this clone: One junction end does not reproduce the germline sequence, and a read error may be involved. The chain carries TRBV6-1 and TRBJ1-1; 11 positions match TRBD1. This CDR3 is built from 13 residues. Germline CDR1 is MNHNS and CDR2 is SASEGT. The CDR3 coding sequence is TGTGCCAGCAGTGAAATCAGGACAGGGGGCCTTAACTTT. Its protein is CASSEIRTGGLNF.

This sequence joins TRBV30 and TRBJ2-2; D is unresolved. The CDR3 sequence is 13 residues long. The germline V and J ends were trimmed by 0 bases and 6 bases, with 8 bases remaining between them. The germline V gene has CDR1 GTSNPN and CDR2 SVGIG (reference sequence). CDR3 sequence (DNA): TGTGCCTGGAGTGTGAGCCCCCCCGGGGAGCTGTTTTTT. Its protein is CAWSVSPPGELFF. Variable domain in full (rest from reference TRBV30 and TRBJ2-2): SQTIHQWPATLVQPVGSPLSLECTVEGTSNPNLYWYRQAAGRGLQLLFYSVGIGQISSEVPQNLSASRPQDRQFILSSKKLLLSDSGFYLCAWSVSPPGELFFGEGSRLTVL.

CDR3 in DNA: TGCGCCAGCAGCCAACGGGGAAGGAGTGAAGCTTTCTTT. This sequence encodes CASSQRGRSEAFF. The chain joins TRBV4-3 to TRBJ1-1; D is unresolved. The CDR3 consists of 13 residues. V lost 2 bases, J lost 7 bases, and 11 bases lay in between. CDR1 LGHNA and CDR2 YSLEER come from the germline V gene.